Shown below are 17 T cell receptor beta chains from a single sample sequenced in a study of CD8+ T cells in alopecia areata. RNA, once extracted, was reverse transcribed into cDNA for use as the sequencing template. Here immunoSEQ multiplex PCR was the method, and the copy in TCRdb shows in-frame clones only, minus some. The sample lists more than 200,000 clones, roughly three fifths seen once, with around 1.2% in the top ten. Treatment denoted: oral pan-JAK inhibitor, 5-10 mg twice daily. Sequenced material: CD4+ T cells sorted from blood, taken between weeks 43 and 45, from a patient treated with tofacitinib. The receptor set was obtained from a human donor with alopecia areata.

The rearrangement uses TRBV14 and TRBJ2-5, with D tentatively TRBD1 (6 bases). This CDR3 region has 14 residues. V lost 3 bases, J lost 4 bases, and 12 bases lay in between. The V gene's germline CDR1 is SGHDN and CDR2 FVKESK. The CDR3 coding sequence is TGTGCCAGCAGCCAGGGGGCGCGCGGAGAGACCCAGTACTTC. This codes for CASSQGARGETQYF.

V usage is TRBV2 and J usage is TRBJ1-1; no clear D. Germline V gene data show CDR1 as SNHLY and CDR2 as FYNNEI. Deletions cut 8 bases from V and 0 bases from J, with 7 bases between. This CDR3 is 12 amino acids long. CDR3 bases: TGTGCCAGCTTGCTCTTGAACACTGAAGCTTTCTTT. It encodes CASLLLNTEAFF.

This clone was picked up one time. The rearrangement uses TRBV27 and TRBJ2-2, with TRBD1 matching 7 bases. The germline CDR1 and CDR2 sequences are MNHEY and SMNVEV (reference sequence). The CDR3 is 15 amino acids. Trimming at V came to 6 bases and at J to 4 bases, leaving 8 bases not matched to a gene. The CDR3 coding sequence is TGTGCCAGCAGCAGAAGCACAGGGGTCACCGGGGAGCTGTTTTTT. Translated, it gives CASSRSTGVTGELFF.

The J gene is TRBJ1-1, the V gene TRBV5-1; D is uncertain. The CDR3 has 11 residues. Germline lookup yields CDR1 SGHRS and CDR2 YFSETQ. V was pared by 5 bases and J by 4 bases, with 6 bases between. CDR3 sequence reads: CASRESTEAFF. The CDR3 DNA is TGCGCCAGCAGGGAGAGCACTGAAGCTTTCTTT.

The chain employs TRBV6-5 and TRBJ1-2; D not resolved. The CDR3 runs to 11 residues. V dropped 5 bases and J dropped 3 bases, with 4 bases sitting between them. Germline values: CDR1 MNHEY, CDR2 SVGAGI. CDR3 loop: CASSRYYGYTF. The CDR3 DNA sequence: TGTGCCAGCAGTCGTTACTATGGCTACACCTTC.

The CDR3 nucleotides read TGTGCCACCAGCTCAACGGAGGGTTATACTTTTGGCTACACCTTC. It is translated as CATSSTEGYTFGYTF. The rearrangement links TRBV15 to TRBJ1-2, with no clear D. Germline V gene sequence: CDR1 LNHNV, CDR2 YYDKDF (reference sequence). The CDR3 loop spans 15 amino acids. Deletions cut 5 bases from V and 7 bases from J, with 20 bases between.

This chain links TRBV7-3 with TRBJ1-2; a possible D gene is TRBD1 (6 bases). Per germline, CDR1 SGHTA and CDR2 FQGTGA. CDR3 length: 13 amino acids. V lost 5 bases, J lost 7 bases, and 14 bases lay in between. CDR3 DNA sequence: TGTGCCAGCAGCCCCAACAGGGTAACTGGCTACACCTTC. It encodes CASSPNRVTGYTF.

This clone was detected only a few times. J is TRBJ2-3 and V is TRBV7-2; the match to TRBD1 covers 9 bases. Losses at the gene ends were 5 bases for V and 0 bases for J; bases not matched to a gene: 3. The CDR3 loop spans 15 amino acids. The germline CDR1 and CDR2 sequences are SGHTA and FQGNSA. CDR3 sequence reads: CASSRDRVSTDTQYF. The DNA of the CDR3 is TGTGCCAGCAGCCGGGACAGGGTTAGCACAGATACGCAGTATTTT.

This clone was observed a few times. The chain links TRBV9 to TRBJ2-3; 7 bases fit TRBD1. The V segment lost 4 bases and the J segment 6 bases; nucleotides outside the gene matches: 8. The CDR3 sequence is 14 residues long. Per germline, CDR1 SGDLS and CDR2 YYNGEE. The DNA of the CDR3 is TGTGCCAGCAGCCGGACAGGACCCACGGATACGCAGTATTTT. Its translation is CASSRTGPTDTQYF.

This clone has a handful of counts. The genes are TRBV29-1 and TRBJ1-1, with a weak D call TRBD1 (5 bases). From germline, CDR1 is SQVTM and CDR2 ANQGSEA. V lost 2 bases and J lost 1, with 8 bases in between. CDR3 size: 13 residues. The CDR3, as DNA: TGCAGCGTTGAACCTGGGGGGAACACTGAAGCTTTCTTT. Residues: CSVEPGGNTEAFF.

This clone has a single count. The chain combines TRBV5-5 with TRBJ2-7; 12 positions match TRBD2. Germline lookup yields CDR1 SGHKS and CDR2 YYEKEE (reference sequence). CDR3 length: 20 residues. The junction had 18 bases not matched to a gene; V was cut back by 3 bases and J by 2 bases. CDR3 protein: CASSWRDTSGGSFGAYEQYF. CDR3 nucleotide sequence: TGTGCCAGCAGCTGGAGGGATACTAGCGGGGGGTCCTTCGGGGCCTACGAGCAGTACTTC.

This clone was counted a few times. This chain connects TRBV7-9 to TRBJ1-1; the D is unclear. Trimming removed 4 bases at V and 1 base at J, with 7 bases between. This CDR3 has 13 residues. CDR1 is SEHNR, CDR2 FQNEAQ, per germline (reference sequence). The CDR3 sequence: CASSYGWNTEAFF. The CDR3 DNA sequence: TGTGCCAGCAGCTATGGGTGGAACACTGAAGCTTTCTTT.

This clone was detected a few times. V usage is TRBV29-1 and J usage is TRBJ2-5; tentative D call: TRBD1 (6 bases). The germline V gene has CDR1 SQVTM and CDR2 ANQGSEA. The V gene lost 5 bases and the J gene lost 4 bases, with 14 bases spanning the gap. This CDR3 contains 13 residues. CDR3 loop: CSVLQGVGETQYF. CDR3 nucleotides: TGCAGCGTTCTACAGGGCGTTGGAGAGACCCAGTACTTC.

V is TRBV27 and J is TRBJ2-7; either TRBD1 or TRBD2 may fit D (7 bases each). The CDR3 is made up of 13 amino acids. With 6 bases removed from V and 7 bases from J, the gap between germline ends came to 16 bases. The germline CDR1 and CDR2 sequences are MNHEY and SMNVEV (reference sequence). As DNA, the CDR3 is TGTGCCAGCAGATCCTCAGGGGGGGTAGAGCAGTACTTC. Amino acid sequence: CASRSSGGVEQYF.

V is TRBV6-1 and J is TRBJ1-1, with a possible D match to TRBD1 (5 bases). Germline CDR1 MNHNS, CDR2 SASEGT. This CDR3 has 15 residues. Trimming shortened V by 3 bases and J by 1 base, and 12 bases separated the two germline ends. DNA of the CDR3: TGTGCCAGCAGTGACCTGGGACGGCCGAACACTGAAGCTTTCTTT. Protein: CASSDLGRPNTEAFF.

The V gene is TRBV11-3, the J gene TRBJ2-3; maybe TRBD1 (5 bases). There are 15 residues in the CDR3. Germline loops: CDR1 SGHNT, CDR2 YENEEA. Trimming took off 1 base at V and 3 bases at J, with 11 bases between the two ends. The DNA for the CDR3 is TGTGCCAGCAGCTTAGTAGGGGCCGGGACAGATACGCAGTATTTT. Its translation is CASSLVGAGTDTQYF.

The gene calls are TRBV20-1 and TRBJ2-5; D uncertain. Germline lookup yields CDR1 DFQATT and CDR2 SNEGSKA (reference sequence). The CDR3 extends over 10 amino acids. The germline V and J ends were trimmed by 6 bases and 7 bases, with 9 bases remaining between them. The CDR3 bases are TGCAGTGCCCTTGATGGGACCCAGTACTTC. Protein product: CSALDGTQYF.